Below are 5 T cell receptor beta chains sequenced from a single sample in a study of cytomegalovirus exposure and HLA in healthy donors (dated by TCRdb to between 2016 and 2019). Library preparation used the immunoSEQ multiplex PCR assay. The multiplex PCR relied on a mix of 60 forward primers for TCR Vbeta segments and 13 reverse primers for TCR Jbeta segments. As stored in TCRdb, this immuneACCESS dataset retains in-frame rearrangements with V and J assigned. A fraction of the clones does not appear; measured against another copy, unresolved V genes explain less than half of the discrepancy, and the remainder lacks a known reason. For this sample there are some 150,000 clones; about three fifths appear just once. The ten largest account for 7% to 8.5% of the sample. Sequencing input: PBMCs. The receptors here all came from a woman aged 60 to 75 in good health and CMV-seropositive.

This clone has just a few counts. The chain recombines TRBV5-6 with TRBJ2-3; tentatively, D is TRBD2 (6 bases). CDR3 length equals 13 residues. V lost 2 bases to trimming and J lost 5 bases, with 9 bases between them. Germline-derived CDR1 and CDR2 are SGHDT and YYEEEE. The CDR3 here is CASSFTGLDTQYF. The CDR3 DNA follows: TGTGCCAGCAGCTTTACGGGACTAGATACGCAGTATTTT.

The rearrangement uses TRBV27 and TRBJ1-1; a possible D gene is TRBD1 (6 bases). Trimming shortened V by 6 bases and J by 3 bases, and 11 bases separated the two germline ends. CDR1 is MNHEY, CDR2 SMNVEV, per germline (reference sequence). The CDR3 consists of 13 residues. CDR3 sequence reads: CASRPPGDTEAFF. The DNA for the CDR3 is TGTGCCAGCAGGCCCCCAGGGGACACTGAAGCTTTCTTT.

V and J are TRBV7-2 and TRBJ2-1, with a weak D call TRBD2 (6 bases). This CDR3 contains 16 residues. Germline values: CDR1 SGHTA, CDR2 FQGNSA. V lost 5 bases and J lost 0, with 14 bases in between. DNA for the CDR3: TGTGCCAGCAGCAAGGAGGGCAGCCTCTCCTACAATGAGCAGTTCTTC. It yields the protein CASSKEGSLSYNEQFF.

The chain joins TRBV15 to TRBJ1-1; D remains unclear. The germline V gene encodes CDR1 LNHNV and CDR2 YYDKDF (reference sequence). CDR3 size: 14 residues. Trimming removed 0 bases at V and 0 bases at J, with 5 bases between. CDR3 sequence: CATSRDQMNTEAFF. The CDR3 coding sequence is TGTGCCACCAGCAGAGACCAGATGAACACTGAAGCTTTCTTT.

This rearrangement joins TRBV19 to TRBJ2-7, with 8 nucleotides matching TRBD1. Looked up from germline, CDR1 is LNHDA and CDR2 is SQIVND (reference sequence). CDR3 length: 13 residues. V was clipped by 8 bases and J by 3 bases; unmatched bases: 6. The CDR3 spells CASENTGGYEQYF. CDR3 DNA sequence: TGTGCCAGTGAAAATACAGGGGGCTACGAGCAGTACTTC. The full variable domain, its missing parts supplied by reference TRBV19 and TRBJ2-7, is DGGITQSPKYLFRKEGQNVTLSCEQNLNHDAMYWYRQDPGQGLRLIYYSQIVNDFQKGDIAEGYSVSREKKESFPLTVTSAQKNPTAFYLCASENTGGYEQYFGPGTRLTVT.